The 4 T cell receptor beta chains presented below share a single source sample, sequenced in a study of the immune and genomic landscape of osteosarcoma. This table comes from immunoSEQ multiplex PCR, and its TCRdb copy is limited to in-frame clones, with some not included. The table lists 10,000 or so clones, 60% to 75% of them singletons. The post-treatment osteosarcoma tumors were primary, local recurrence or metastasis specimens from poor-prognosis patients. Specimen: osteosarcoma tumor tissue from the lung. Source of these receptors: a human donor with osteosarcoma.

The V call is TRBV18, the J call TRBJ1-2; D perhaps matches TRBD1 (5 bases). This CDR3 is built from 15 residues. The V gene lost 5 bases and the J gene lost 2 bases, with 15 bases spanning the gap. Germline lookup yields CDR1 KGHSH and CDR2 LQKENI. This CDR3 is CASSAVGGDNYGYTF. The CDR3 DNA follows: TGTGCCAGCTCAGCCGTTGGGGGGGACAACTATGGCTACACCTTC.

This chain uses TRBV28 with TRBJ1-4, with a possible D match to TRBD1 (5 bases). V dropped 7 bases and J dropped 7 bases, with 22 bases sitting between them. Germline V gives CDR1 MDHEN, CDR2 SYDVKM. The CDR3 runs to 16 residues. The CDR3 here is CASTTIGGGGVEKLFF. CDR3 sequence (DNA): TGTGCCAGCACCACCATTGGGGGGGGAGGAGTTGAAAAACTGTTTTTT.

V and J are TRBV30 and TRBJ1-3; no firm D call. CDR1 and CDR2 from the germline V gene are GTSNPN and SVGIG (reference sequence). Trimming left V 5 bases short and J 0 bases short, with 14 bases between. The CDR3 runs 15 residues. The CDR3, as DNA: TGTGCCTGGGAAAGGTACGGGTACTCTGGAAACACCATATATTTT. This translates into CAWERYGYSGNTIYF. The full variable domain, rest sourced from reference TRBV30 and TRBJ1-3, is SQTIHQWPATLVQPVGSPLSLECTVEGTSNPNLYWYRQAAGRGLQLLFYSVGIGQISSEVPQNLSASRPQDRQFILSSKKLLLSDSGFYLCAWERYGYSGNTIYFGEGSWLTVV.

V gene TRBV4-1 combines with J gene TRBJ2-3, with 9 bases fitting TRBD1. This CDR3 region has 17 residues. The J segment lost 2 bases and the V segment lost 3 bases, leaving 9 bases of the junction unmatched. CDR1 MGHRA and CDR2 YSYEKL come from the germline V gene. The DNA for the CDR3 is TGCGCCAGCAGCCACCCCCGGGACAGGGTCTTCACAGATACGCAGTATTTT. It translates to CASSHPRDRVFTDTQYF.